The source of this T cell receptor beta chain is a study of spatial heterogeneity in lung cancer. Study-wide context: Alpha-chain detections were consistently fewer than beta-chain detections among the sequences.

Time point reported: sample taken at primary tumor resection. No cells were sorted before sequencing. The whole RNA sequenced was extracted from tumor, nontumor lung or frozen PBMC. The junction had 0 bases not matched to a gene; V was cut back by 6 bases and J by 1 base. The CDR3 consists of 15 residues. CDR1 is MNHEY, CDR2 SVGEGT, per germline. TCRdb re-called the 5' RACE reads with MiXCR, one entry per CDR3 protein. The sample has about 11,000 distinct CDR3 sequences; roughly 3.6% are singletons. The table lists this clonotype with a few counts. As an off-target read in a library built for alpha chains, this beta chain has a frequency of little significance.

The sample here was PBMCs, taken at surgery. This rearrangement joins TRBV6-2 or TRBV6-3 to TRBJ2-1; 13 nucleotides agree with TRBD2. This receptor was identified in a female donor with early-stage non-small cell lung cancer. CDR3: CASRGLAGSYNEQFF. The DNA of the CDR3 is TGTGCCAGCAGGGGACTAGCGGGATCCTACAATGAGCAGTTCTTC.